This T cell receptor beta chain was captured by sequencing in a study of blood T cell repertoires in COVID-19. Study details: The analysed material was cDNA or gDNA that came from T cells, B-cell-depleted T cells, or PBMCs.

Trimming cost V 4 bases and J 6 bases, with 11 bases left between them. The CDR3 has 12 amino acids. CDR1 is SGHRS, CDR2 YFSETQ, per germline. The method was immunoSEQ multiplex PCR; TCRdb's version includes in-frame clones alone and lacks a portion of them. The data show 110,000 or so clones, with about 88% seen just once and more than 3% held by the top ten. The rearrangement links TRBV5-1 to TRBJ2-7; possibly TRBD2 for D (6 bases). This receptor was obtained from a man aged 35-49 years with acute or convalescent COVID-19. Sequencing was done on a sample of peripheral blood. CDR3 protein: CASSPGGVEQYF. The CDR3 DNA follows: TGCGCCAGCAGCCCAGGAGGGGTCGAGCAGTACTTC.